Listed below are T cell receptor beta chains from one sample, sequenced in a study of CD8+CD57+ T cells in acquired aplastic anemia. In TCRdb, the reads were re-called with MiXCR into one record per CDR3 protein. The table includes tens of thousands of distinct CDR3 sequences, around 42% detected once. The material sequenced was sorted CD4+, CD8+, or CD8+CD57+ T cells (not recorded which) from PBMCs. Receptors were obtained from a human donor in good health, serving as a control. CDR3s include the opening cysteine and the closing phenylalanine or tryptophan. D genes are given only for firm matches. Clone size is given for some rows only: seen once, a few or many times, or a class if the clone is expanded.

V gene	J gene	D gene	clone size	CDR3 DNA	CDR3 protein
TRBV7-2	TRBJ1-2	NA	once	TGTGCCAGCAGCTTGTCCGCCTACACCTTC	CASSLSAYTF
TRBV25-1	TRBJ1-5	NA	few	TGTGCCAGCAGTGAACCGGGGGGTGGCAATCAGCCCCAGCATTTT	CASSEPGGGNQPQHF
TRBV15	TRBJ2-7	NA	NA	TGTGCCACCAGCAGAGGATGGCAGAACGGAGGATACGAGCAGTACTTC	CATSRGWQNGGYEQYF
TRBV25-1	TRBJ1-1	TRBD1	many	TGTGCCAGCAGTACAGGACAGGAGAACACTGAAGCTTTCTTT	CASSTGQENTEAFF
TRBV30	TRBJ1-2	NA	NA	TGTGCCTGGAGTGGGCAGGACAGCTATGGCTACACCTTC	CAWSGQDSYGYTF
TRBV2	TRBJ2-1	NA	NA	TGTGCCAGCATCAGGCAGGGATCTAATGAGCAGTTCTTC	CASIRQGSNEQFF
TRBV7-9	TRBJ2-5	NA	many	TGTGCCAGCAGCGGGGTGGGAAGCCCGGACCCATACTTC	CASSGVGSPDPYF
TRBV7-9	TRBJ2-2	TRBD1	many	TGTGCCAGCAGCGGACAGGGGGCAGGCGGGGAGCTGTTTTTT	CASSGQGAGGELFF
TRBV6-6	TRBJ1-1	NA	many	TGTGCCAGCGGCCCAGCTGACACTGAAGCTTTCTTT	CASGPADTEAFF
TRBV15	TRBJ1-4	NA	many	TGTGCCACCAGCAGAGAGTCCTATAATGAAAAACTGTTTTTT	CATSRESYNEKLFF
TRBV2	TRBJ2-5	TRBD2	NA	TGTGCCAGCAGGACTAGCGGACCTCGGGAGACCCAGTACTTC	CASRTSGPRETQYF
TRBV6-1	TRBJ2-2	TRBD1	NA	TGTGCCAGCAGTGGTGGAGACAGGGCGAACACCGGGGAGCTGTTTTTT	CASSGGDRANTGELFF
TRBV4-1	TRBJ2-7	NA	many	TGCGCCAGCAGCCATACTCCGGGAGCCGCCTTCTCCTACGAGCAGTACTTC	CASSHTPGAAFSYEQYF
TRBV5-1	TRBJ1-1	TRBD1	NA	TGCGCCAGCAGCTTGGCCCAGACAGGGATGAACACTGAAGCTTTCTTT	CASSLAQTGMNTEAFF
TRBV11-2	TRBJ2-5	NA	NA	TGTGCCAGCGGCGGGTATGTGGGAGACAGAGTCGAAGAGACCCAGTACTTC	CASGGYVGDRVEETQYF
TRBV7-8	TRBJ1-1	NA	NA	TGTGCCAGCAGCCCTTATGGGGACGGGAACACTGAAGCTTTCTTT	CASSPYGDGNTEAFF
TRBV29-1	TRBJ1-1	NA	NA	TGCAGCGCCCAGACACTGGGGGACACTGAAGCTTTCTTT	CSAQTLGDTEAFF
TRBV2	TRBJ1-1	NA	NA	TGTGCCAGCAGCCTCCGGGACGCTGAAGCTTTCTTT	CASSLRDAEAFF
TRBV20-1	TRBJ2-2	TRBD2	many	TGCAGTGCAAAGAGCGGGAGAGACACCGGGGAGCTGTTTTTT	CSAKSGRDTGELFF
TRBV10-1	TRBJ1-1	NA	NA	TGCGCCAGCAGTGAGTCAACAGGGAGGGACACTGAAGCTTTCTTT	CASSESTGRDTEAFF
TRBV12-3/TRBV12-4	TRBJ2-7	NA	many	TGTGCCAGCAGCCAAACCCCCACAGGTTACGAGCAGTACTTC	CASSQTPTGYEQYF
TRBV15	TRBJ2-7	NA	NA	TGTGCCACCAGCAGAGATAGGAGCGAGCAGTACTTC	CATSRDRSEQYF
TRBV10-3	TRBJ2-3	TRBD2	many	TGTGCCATCAGGGAGCGGGAGCAAAAATCGACAAACTACCGCACAGATACGCAGTATTTT	CAIREREQKSTNYRTDTQYF
TRBV29-1	TRBJ2-3	TRBD1	many	TGCAGCGTTGAAGATCGAGGGGGCGGGACAGGGGGTACGCAGTATTTT	CSVEDRGGGTGGTQYF
TRBV27	TRBJ1-1	NA	few	TGTGCCAGCGTGGCTATGGATGAAGCTTTCTTT	CASVAMDEAFF
TRBV20-1	TRBJ1-2	NA	NA	TGCAGTGCCGTAGAGGCAGGGTATGGCTACACCTTC	CSAVEAGYGYTF
TRBV10-2	TRBJ2-1	TRBD2	NA	TGCGCCAGCAGTGGACTAGCGGGGGGGTCCAAACCTTTC	CASSGLAGGSKPF
TRBV10-1	TRBJ2-7	NA	NA	TGCGCCAGCAGTGGTCGTGGGGTCCCCGAGCAGTACTTC	CASSGRGVPEQYF
TRBV10-3	TRBJ1-2	NA	NA	TGTGCCACCGCGAATGGGGGCTACACCTTC	CATANGGYTF
TRBV19	TRBJ2-2	NA	NA	TGTGCCAGTAGTATGGTAGGGGCGAGGACCGGGGAGCTGTTTTTT	CASSMVGARTGELFF
TRBV20-1	TRBJ1-3	NA	many	TGCAGTGCACCCTATGACTTGGGGGACTCTGGAAACACCATATATTTT	CSAPYDLGDSGNTIYF
TRBV10-3	TRBJ1-4	NA	once	TGTGCCATCAGAGAGGCAGCTGCTAATGAAAAACTGTTTTTT	CAIREAAANEKLFF
TRBV7-2	TRBJ2-3	NA	NA	TGTGCCAGCAGCTTAGGCGGGGGCTACACAGATACGCAGTATTTT	CASSLGGGYTDTQYF
TRBV15	TRBJ2-2	NA	many	TGTGCCACCAGCAGCGGGGTTTTAACGAACACCGGGGAGCTGTTTTTT	CATSSGVLTNTGELFF
TRBV5-1	TRBJ2-7	TRBD1	NA	TGCGCCAGCAGCTTGGCCTCCGACAGGGGCTACGAGCAGTACTTC	CASSLASDRGYEQYF
TRBV20-1	TRBJ2-7	NA	many	TGCAGTGCTAGAGAAGCGGACCGTTACGAGCAGTACTTC	CSAREADRYEQYF
TRBV10-2	TRBJ2-3	NA	many	TGCGCCAGCAGGGAGGAGACAGATACGCAGTATTTT	CASREETDTQYF
TRBV19	TRBJ1-2	TRBD1	NA	TGTGCCAGTGGGACAGGGGGCTTTGGCTACACCTTC	CASGTGGFGYTF
TRBV5-1	TRBJ1-2	NA	once	TGCGCCAGCAGCTTCGGGACATACATTTATAACTATGGCTACACCTTC	CASSFGTYIYNYGYTF
TRBV10-3	TRBJ1-2	NA	few	TGTGCCATCAGTGAGCCGCGACAGCCCTATGGCTACACCTTC	CAISEPRQPYGYTF
TRBV29-1	TRBJ2-2	TRBD2	many	TGCAGCGCCAAAGAACGGCTAGCGGGGGCGAACACCGGGGAGCTGTTTTTT	CSAKERLAGANTGELFF
TRBV6-2/TRBV6-3	TRBJ1-2	TRBD1	many	TGTGCCAGCAGTTCCGGGACAGGAGTAGTAGGTGGCTACACCTTC	CASSSGTGVVGGYTF
TRBV25-1	TRBJ1-1	NA	NA	TGTGCCAGCAGTGCCATGGGGGGGGCAGAAGCTTTCTTT	CASSAMGGAEAFF
TRBV29-1	TRBJ2-7	NA	NA	TGCAGCGTTCTGGGGGGAAACGGCAAGAACGAGCAGTACTTC	CSVLGGNGKNEQYF
TRBV30	TRBJ2-7	NA	many	TGTGCCTGGAGTGTTTCGACCTACTACGAGCAGTACTTC	CAWSVSTYYEQYF
TRBV2	TRBJ2-5	NA	NA	TGTGCCAGCAGTGATCAGGGGGGAGGGGAGACCCAGTACTTC	CASSDQGGGETQYF
TRBV25-1	TRBJ1-3	NA	NA	TGTGCCAGCAGTGAAAGGACACTCTATGGCTACACCATATATTTT	CASSERTLYGYTIYF
TRBV29-1	TRBJ2-7	NA	many	TGCAGCGTTGGCCGCGGCGGGACCTACGAGCAGTACTTC	CSVGRGGTYEQYF
TRBV2	TRBJ2-7	TRBD1	many	TGTGCCAGCAGTGACTGGGACAGCTCCTACGAGCAGTACTTC	CASSDWDSSYEQYF
TRBV29-1	TRBJ2-1	TRBD2	once	TGCAGCGCCGCCGGGACTAGCGGGGGCGATGAGCAGTTCTTC	CSAAGTSGGDEQFF
TRBV24-1	TRBJ2-5	NA	many	TGTGCCACCAGTGATCCCGAAAAACAGGGAGGGGAGACCCAGTACTTC	CATSDPEKQGGETQYF
TRBV7-3	TRBJ2-1	TRBD1	NA	TGTGCCAGCAGCTTAAGGGACAGCCCCTACAATGAGCAGTTCTTC	CASSLRDSPYNEQFF
TRBV10-3	TRBJ1-2	TRBD1	NA	TGTGCCATCAATGCCGGGACAGGGGGTCGAGATGGCTACACCTTC	CAINAGTGGRDGYTF
TRBV29-1	TRBJ2-5	TRBD1	NA	TGCAGCGTAAGACCGTCAGGGACAGCCGCCGGTGGGACCCAGTACTTC	CSVRPSGTAAGGTQYF
TRBV2	TRBJ2-7	TRBD1	NA	TGTGCCAGCAGTGAAGGGACAGGGACACCCTACGAGCAGTACTTC	CASSEGTGTPYEQYF
TRBV7-2	TRBJ1-2	NA	NA	TGTGCCAGCAGCTTAAGGCCCGACCATGGCTACACCTTC	CASSLRPDHGYTF
TRBV15	TRBJ2-7	TRBD2	NA	TGTGCCACCAGCAGTAGGCGGGAGCGGTACGAGCAGTACTTC	CATSSRRERYEQYF
TRBV10-3	TRBJ1-2	NA	NA	TGTGCCATCAGTGAGTCGAATTCCTACAGGGTTGGCTATGGCTACACCTTC	CAISESNSYRVGYGYTF
TRBV25-1	TRBJ2-3	TRBD2	medium-sized	TGTGCCAGCAGTGTCCTAGCGGGGGATACGCAGTATTTT	CASSVLAGDTQYF